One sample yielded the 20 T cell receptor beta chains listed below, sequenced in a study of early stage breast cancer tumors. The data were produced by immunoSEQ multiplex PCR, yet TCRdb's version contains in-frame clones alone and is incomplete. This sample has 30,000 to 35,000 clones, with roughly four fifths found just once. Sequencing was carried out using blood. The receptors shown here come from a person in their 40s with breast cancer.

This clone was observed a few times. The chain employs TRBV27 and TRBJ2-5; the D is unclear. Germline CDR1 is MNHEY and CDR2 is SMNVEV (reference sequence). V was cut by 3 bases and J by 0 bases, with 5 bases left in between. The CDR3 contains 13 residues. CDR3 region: CASSFGYQETQYF. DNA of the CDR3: TGTGCCAGCAGTTTTGGATACCAAGAGACCCAGTACTTC.

The chain's CDR3 is CASSQGLAGGQDTQYF. The CDR3 DNA sequence: TGCGCCAGCAGCCAGGGACTAGCGGGAGGACAAGATACGCAGTATTTT. V is TRBV5-1 and J is TRBJ2-3; TRBD2 matches at 15 bases. The CDR3 has 16 amino acids. CDR1 and CDR2 from the germline V gene are SGHRS and YFSETQ. V shed 4 bases and J 5 bases; nucleotides not matched to a gene: 5.

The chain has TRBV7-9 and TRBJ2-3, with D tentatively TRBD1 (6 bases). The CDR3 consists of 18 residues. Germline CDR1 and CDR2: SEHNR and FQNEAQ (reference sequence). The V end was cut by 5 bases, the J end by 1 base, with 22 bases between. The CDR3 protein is CASSPNRVSWMGTDTQYF. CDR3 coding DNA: TGTGCCAGCAGCCCCAACAGGGTTTCCTGGATGGGCACAGATACGCAGTATTTT.

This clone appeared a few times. The CDR3 here is CASSNGQGAGTGELFF. CDR3 in DNA: TGTGCCAGTAGCAACGGACAGGGGGCGGGTACCGGGGAGCTGTTTTTT. The rearrangement links TRBV19 to TRBJ2-2; 11 bases fit TRBD1. The CDR3 contains 16 residues. Germline values: CDR1 LNHDA, CDR2 SQIVND (reference sequence). Losses at the gene ends were 6 bases for V and 5 bases for J; bases not matched to a gene: 8.

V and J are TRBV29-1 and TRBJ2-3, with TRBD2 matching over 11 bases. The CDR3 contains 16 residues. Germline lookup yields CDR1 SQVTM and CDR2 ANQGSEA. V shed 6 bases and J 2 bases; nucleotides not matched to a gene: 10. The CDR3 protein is CSVPPTSGSITDTQYF. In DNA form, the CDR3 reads TGCAGCGTACCCCCCACTAGCGGGAGTATCACAGATACGCAGTATTTT.

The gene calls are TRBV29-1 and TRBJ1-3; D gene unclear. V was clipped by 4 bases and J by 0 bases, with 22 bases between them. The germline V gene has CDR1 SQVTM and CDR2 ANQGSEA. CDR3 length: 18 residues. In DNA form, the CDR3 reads TGCAGCGTTGTGTCCTTCGTCGGGGAGGCAAGCTCTGGAAACACCATATATTTT. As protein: CSVVSFVGEASSGNTIYF.

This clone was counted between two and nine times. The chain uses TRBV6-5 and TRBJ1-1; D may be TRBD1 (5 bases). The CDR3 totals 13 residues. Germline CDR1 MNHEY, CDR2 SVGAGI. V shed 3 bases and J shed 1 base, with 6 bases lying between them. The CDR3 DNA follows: TGTGCCAGCAGTTATAGGGGGAACACTGAAGCTTTCTTT. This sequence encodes CASSYRGNTEAFF.

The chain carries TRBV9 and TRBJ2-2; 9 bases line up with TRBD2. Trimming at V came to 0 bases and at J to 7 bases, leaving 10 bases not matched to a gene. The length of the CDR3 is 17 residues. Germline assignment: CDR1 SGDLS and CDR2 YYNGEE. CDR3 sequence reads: CASSVATGGRANGELFF. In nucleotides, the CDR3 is TGTGCCAGCAGCGTAGCTACAGGCGGGAGGGCGAACGGGGAGCTGTTTTTT.

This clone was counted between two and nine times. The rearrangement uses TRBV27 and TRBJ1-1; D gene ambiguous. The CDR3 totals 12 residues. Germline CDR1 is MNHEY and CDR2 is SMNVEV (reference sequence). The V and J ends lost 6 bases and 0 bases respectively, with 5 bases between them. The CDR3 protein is CASRQLNTEAFF. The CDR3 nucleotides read TGTGCCAGCAGACAGTTGAACACTGAAGCTTTCTTT.

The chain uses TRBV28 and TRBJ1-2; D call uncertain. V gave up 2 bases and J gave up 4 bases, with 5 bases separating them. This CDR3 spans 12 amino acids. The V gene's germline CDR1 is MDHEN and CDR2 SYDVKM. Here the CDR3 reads CASSLTIYGYTF. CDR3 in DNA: TGTGCCAGCAGTTTAACGATCTATGGCTACACCTTC.

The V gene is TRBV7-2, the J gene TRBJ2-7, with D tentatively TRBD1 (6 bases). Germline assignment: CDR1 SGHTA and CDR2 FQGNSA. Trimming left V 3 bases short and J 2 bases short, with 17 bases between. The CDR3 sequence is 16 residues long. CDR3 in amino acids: CASSFHLDRPTYEQYF. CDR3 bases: TGTGCCAGCAGCTTCCACTTAGACAGGCCGACCTACGAGCAGTACTTC.

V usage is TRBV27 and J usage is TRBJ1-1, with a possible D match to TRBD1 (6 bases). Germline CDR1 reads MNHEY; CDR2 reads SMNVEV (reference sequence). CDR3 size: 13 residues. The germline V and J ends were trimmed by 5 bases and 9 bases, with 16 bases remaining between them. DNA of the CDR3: TGTGCCAGCAGTCTTAATTACGGACAGAAAGCTTTCTTT. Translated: CASSLNYGQKAFF.

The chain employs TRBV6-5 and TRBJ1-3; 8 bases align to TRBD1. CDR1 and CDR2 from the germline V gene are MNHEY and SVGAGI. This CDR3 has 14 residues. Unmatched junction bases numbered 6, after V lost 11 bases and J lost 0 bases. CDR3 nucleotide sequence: TGTGCCGTCAGGGGGCTCTACTCTGGAAACACCATATATTTT. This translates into CAVRGLYSGNTIYF.

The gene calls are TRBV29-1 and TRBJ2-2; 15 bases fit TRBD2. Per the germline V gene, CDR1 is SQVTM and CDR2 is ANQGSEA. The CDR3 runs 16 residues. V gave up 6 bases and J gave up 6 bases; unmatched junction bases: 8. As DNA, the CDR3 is TGCAGCGTCGGGGGACTAGCGGGAGGTTTCCCCGGGGAGCTGTTTTTT. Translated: CSVGGLAGGFPGELFF.

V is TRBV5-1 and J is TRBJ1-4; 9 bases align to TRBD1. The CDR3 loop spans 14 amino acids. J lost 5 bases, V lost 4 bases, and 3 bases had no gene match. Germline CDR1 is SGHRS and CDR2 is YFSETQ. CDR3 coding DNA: TGCGCCAGCAGCAGCGGGACAGGGAATGAAAAACTGTTTTTT. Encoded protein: CASSSGTGNEKLFF.

As DNA, the CDR3 is TGTGCCAGTAAGCTAGCGGGAGTTGATGAGCAGTTCTTC. This translates into CASKLAGVDEQFF. This sequence joins TRBV19 and TRBJ2-1; 10 nucleotides line up with TRBD2. Per the germline V gene, CDR1 is LNHDA and CDR2 is SQIVND (reference sequence). Unmatched junction bases numbered 5, after V lost 7 bases and J lost 8 bases. The CDR3 loop spans 13 amino acids.

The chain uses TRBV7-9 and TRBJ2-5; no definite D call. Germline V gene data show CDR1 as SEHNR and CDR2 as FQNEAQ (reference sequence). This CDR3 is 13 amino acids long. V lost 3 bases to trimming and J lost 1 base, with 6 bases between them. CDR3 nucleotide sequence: TGTGCCAGCAGCTTTGAAGTCCAAGAGACCCAGTACTTC. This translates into CASSFEVQETQYF.

CDR3 region: CASSSISSGRAADTQYF. The CDR3 region has the DNA TGTGCCAGCAGTTCCATCTCTAGCGGGAGGGCCGCAGATACGCAGTATTTT. The rearrangement uses TRBV27 and TRBJ2-3; 12 bases are shared with TRBD2. The CDR3 covers 17 residues. The germline V gene encodes CDR1 MNHEY and CDR2 SMNVEV (reference sequence). V shed 4 bases, J shed 4 bases, and the junction held 9 bases outside the gene matches.

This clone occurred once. The CDR3 here is CASSIVSGNTQYF. The CDR3 coding sequence is TGTGCCAGTAGTATAGTCTCCGGGAATACGCAGTATTTT. The chain is built from TRBV19 and TRBJ2-3; TRBD2 is a possible D gene (5 bases). Germline V lookup: CDR1 LNHDA, CDR2 SQIVND (reference sequence). The CDR3 runs to 13 residues. Trimming pared 1 base from V and 7 bases from J, leaving 9 bases between. Full variable domain (rest looked up from reference TRBV19 and TRBJ2-3): DGGITQSPKYLFRKEGQNVTLSCEQNLNHDAMYWYRQDPGQGLRLIYYSQIVNDFQKGDIAEGYSVSREKKESFPLTVTSAQKNPTAFYLCASSIVSGNTQYFGPGTRLTVL.

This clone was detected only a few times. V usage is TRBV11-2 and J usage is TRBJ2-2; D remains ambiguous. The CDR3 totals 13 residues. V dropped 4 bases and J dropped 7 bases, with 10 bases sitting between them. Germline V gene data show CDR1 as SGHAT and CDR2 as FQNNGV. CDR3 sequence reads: CASSSEVFGELFF. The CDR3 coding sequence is TGTGCCAGCAGCTCTGAGGTGTTCGGGGAGCTGTTTTTT.